The entry that follows covers one T cell receptor beta chain sequence. A few counts support this clonotype. This clone's antigen is unknown. The record has no base qualities; no much larger clone is one base away. Library preparation employed RT-PCR. The listed sequencing device is Illumina HiSeq 2500. TCRdb reprocessed the public reads (quality trimming at Q25 with fastp, clone calling with MiXCR) and kept in-frame beta chains. Merged by CDR3 protein, the rows form single entries marked with the most common genes and DNA. In all, the sample holds 560,000 or so distinct CDR3 sequences, and about 7.6% of those were seen once. Around 13% of the sample comes from the top ten. The sample belongs to a study of response to subunit inactivated influenza vaccine (dated 2018 in TCRdb). Background for the entire study: The study used deep quantitative T cell receptor repertoire profiling to track responses to a trivalent subunit inactivated influenza vaccine. Here is what the overall study found, with its caveats: The authors proposed that each seasonal influenza vaccination may bring in only a limited number of new T cells.

CDR1 MNHEY and CDR2 SVGEGT are derived from the germline V gene. The CDR3 contains 14 residues, cysteine and phenylalanine counted. CDR3 DNA only is kept here, 42 bases in frame from base 1. Trimming removed 7 bases from V and 5 bases from J, leaving 17 bases between the germline ends. The sequence came from a man between 50 and 69 years old who received an inactivated influenza vaccine. Donor details come from another sample of the same person, matched by shared clones. The material was PBMCs from blood, obtained less than 30 months after vaccination. The receptor chain draws on TRBV6-2 or TRBV6-3 and TRBJ1-1; TRBD1 is a possible D gene, resting on 5 matching bases. The DNA sequence is TGTGCCAGCATCCGTGGGGGGGTCGGGACTGAAGCTTTCTTT. Its product reads: CASIRGGVGTEAFF.